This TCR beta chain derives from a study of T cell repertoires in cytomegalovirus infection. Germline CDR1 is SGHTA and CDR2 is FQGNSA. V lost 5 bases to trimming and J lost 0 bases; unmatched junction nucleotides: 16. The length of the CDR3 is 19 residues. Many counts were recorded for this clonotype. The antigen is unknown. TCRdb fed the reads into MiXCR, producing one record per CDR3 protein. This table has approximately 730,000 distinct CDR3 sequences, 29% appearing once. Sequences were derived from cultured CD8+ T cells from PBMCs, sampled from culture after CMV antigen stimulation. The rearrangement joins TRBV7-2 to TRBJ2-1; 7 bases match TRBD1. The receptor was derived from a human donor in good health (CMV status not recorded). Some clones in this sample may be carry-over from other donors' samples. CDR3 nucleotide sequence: TGTGCCAGCAGCCCCCCTCCAGGGACAGCGACCACCTCCTACAATGAGCAGTTCTTC. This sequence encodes CASSPPPGTATTSYNEQFF.